This TCR beta chain was found in a study of human T cells and chemical hapten exposure. Time point meaning: pre-sensitization, week 0. Treatment defined: therapeutic diphenylcyclopropenone sensitization with weekly scalp DPC. Alopecia patients, 18 to 70 years old and DPC-suitable, served as donors. MiXCR was run by TCRdb on the RACE reads, yielding one entry per CDR3 protein. The sample has approximately 180,000 distinct CDR3 sequences; around 30% are singletons. The study, taken as a whole, reports: Compared to controls, expanded TCRs made significantly more large clusters of similar CDR3s.

For this clonotype: Antigen unknown.

Between the trimmed V and J ends, which lost 0 bases and 6 bases, there was a span of 10 bases. The CDR3 sequence is 14 residues long. From germline, CDR1 is SGHAT and CDR2 FQNNGV. J is TRBJ2-3 and V is TRBV11-2, with D maybe TRBD2 (5 bases). This clonotype originated in a woman in her twenties or thirties with alopecia areata. Some clones in this sample may be carry-over from other donors' samples. The source material was whole blood, sampled in connection with sensitization to the hapten diphenylcyclopropenone (DPC). CDR3 bases: TGTGCCAGCAGCTTAGAGCCGGGATTTGATACGCAGTATTTT. Translated, it gives CASSLEPGFDTQYF.